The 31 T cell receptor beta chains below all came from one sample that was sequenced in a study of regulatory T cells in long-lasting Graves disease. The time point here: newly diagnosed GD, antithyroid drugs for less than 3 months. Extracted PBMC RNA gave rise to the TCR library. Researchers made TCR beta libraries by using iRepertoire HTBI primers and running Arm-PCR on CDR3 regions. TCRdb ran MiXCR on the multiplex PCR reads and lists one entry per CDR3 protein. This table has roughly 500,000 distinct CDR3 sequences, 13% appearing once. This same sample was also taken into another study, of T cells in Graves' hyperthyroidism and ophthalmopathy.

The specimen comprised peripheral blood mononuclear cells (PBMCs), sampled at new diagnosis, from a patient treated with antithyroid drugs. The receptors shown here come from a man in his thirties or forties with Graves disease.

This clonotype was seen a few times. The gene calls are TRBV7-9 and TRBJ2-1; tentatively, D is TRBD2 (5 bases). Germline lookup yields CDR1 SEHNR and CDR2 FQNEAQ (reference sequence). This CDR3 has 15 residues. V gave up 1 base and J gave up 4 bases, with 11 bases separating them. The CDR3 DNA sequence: TGTGCCAGCAGCTTAGGAGGGCAGCGATACAATGAGCAGTTCTTC. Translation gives CASSLGGQRYNEQFF.

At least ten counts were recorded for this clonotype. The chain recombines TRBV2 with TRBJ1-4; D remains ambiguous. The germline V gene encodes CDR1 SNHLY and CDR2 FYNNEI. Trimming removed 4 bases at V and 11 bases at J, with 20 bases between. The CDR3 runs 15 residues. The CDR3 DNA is TGTGCCAGCAGTGCGGAAAAACTGGCTCATGGGAAACTGTTTTTT. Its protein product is CASSAEKLAHGKLFF.

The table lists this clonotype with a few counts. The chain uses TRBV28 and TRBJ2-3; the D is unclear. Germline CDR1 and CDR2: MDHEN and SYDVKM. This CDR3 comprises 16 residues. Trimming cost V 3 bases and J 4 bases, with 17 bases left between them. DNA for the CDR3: TGTGCCAGCAGTTTTATGTCTGGTCTAGATGCAGATACGCAGTATTTT. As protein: CASSFMSGLDADTQYF.

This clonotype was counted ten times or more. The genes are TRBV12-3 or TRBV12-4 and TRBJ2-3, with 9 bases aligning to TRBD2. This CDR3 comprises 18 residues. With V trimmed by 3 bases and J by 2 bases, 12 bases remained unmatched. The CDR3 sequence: CASSFTVGLAGPTDTQYF. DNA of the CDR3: TGTGCCAGCAGTTTTACCGTGGGGCTAGCGGGACCCACAGATACGCAGTATTTT.

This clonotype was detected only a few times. The CDR3 region has the DNA TGTGCCAGCACAGACAGCCCCGGAGAGACCCAGTACTTC. Protein sequence: CASTDSPGETQYF. The chain has TRBV28 and TRBJ2-5; D is possibly TRBD1 (5 bases). This CDR3 region has 13 residues. V lost 7 bases, J lost 4 bases, and 13 bases lay in between. Germline V gives CDR1 MDHEN, CDR2 SYDVKM.

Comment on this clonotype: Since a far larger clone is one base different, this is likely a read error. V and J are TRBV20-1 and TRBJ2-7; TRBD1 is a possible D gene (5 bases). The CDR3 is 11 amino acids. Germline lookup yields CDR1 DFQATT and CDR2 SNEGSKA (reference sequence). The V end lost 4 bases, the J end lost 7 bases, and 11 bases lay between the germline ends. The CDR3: CSAKTVDEQYF. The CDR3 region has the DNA TGCAGTGCTAAGACAGTCGATGAGCAGTACTTC.

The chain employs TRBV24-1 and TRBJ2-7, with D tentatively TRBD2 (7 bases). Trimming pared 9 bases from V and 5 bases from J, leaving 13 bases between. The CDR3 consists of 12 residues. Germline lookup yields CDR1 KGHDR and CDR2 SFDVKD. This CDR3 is CATGGDTNEQYF. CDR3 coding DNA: TGTGCCACCGGGGGGGACACCAACGAGCAGTACTTC.

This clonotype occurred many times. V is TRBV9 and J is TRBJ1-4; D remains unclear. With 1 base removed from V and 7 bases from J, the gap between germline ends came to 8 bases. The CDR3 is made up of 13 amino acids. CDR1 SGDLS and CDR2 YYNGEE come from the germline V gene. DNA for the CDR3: TGTGCCAGCAGCGTAAGCCCAGGTGAAAAACTGTTTTTT. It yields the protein CASSVSPGEKLFF.

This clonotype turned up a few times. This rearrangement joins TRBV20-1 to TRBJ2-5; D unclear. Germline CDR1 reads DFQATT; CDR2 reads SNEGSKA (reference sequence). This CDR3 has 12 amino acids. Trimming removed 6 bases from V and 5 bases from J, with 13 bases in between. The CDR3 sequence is CSAQVVRETQYF. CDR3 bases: TGCAGTGCCCAGGTTGTTAGGGAGACCCAGTACTTC.

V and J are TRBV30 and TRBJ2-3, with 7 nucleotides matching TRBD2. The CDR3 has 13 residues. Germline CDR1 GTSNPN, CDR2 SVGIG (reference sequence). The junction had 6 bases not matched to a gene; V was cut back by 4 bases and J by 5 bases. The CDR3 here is CAWNAGAGDTQYF. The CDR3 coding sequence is TGTGCCTGGAACGCGGGAGCGGGAGATACGCAGTATTTT.

CDR3 nucleotide sequence: TGTGCCAGCAACTCGGGCAGCTATCAGCCCCAGCATTTT. Translation gives CASNSGSYQPQHF. The J gene is TRBJ1-5, the V gene TRBV6-1, with D unresolved. In germline, CDR1 is MNHNS, CDR2 SASEGT. With 7 bases removed from V and 5 bases from J, the gap between germline ends came to 12 bases. CDR3 length: 13 amino acids.

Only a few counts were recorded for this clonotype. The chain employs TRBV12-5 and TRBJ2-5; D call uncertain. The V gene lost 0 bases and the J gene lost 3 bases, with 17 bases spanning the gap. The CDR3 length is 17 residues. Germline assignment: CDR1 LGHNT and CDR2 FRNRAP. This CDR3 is CASGLVQNRNREETQYF. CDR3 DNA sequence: TGTGCTAGTGGTTTGGTACAAAACCGGAATCGGGAAGAGACCCAGTACTTC.

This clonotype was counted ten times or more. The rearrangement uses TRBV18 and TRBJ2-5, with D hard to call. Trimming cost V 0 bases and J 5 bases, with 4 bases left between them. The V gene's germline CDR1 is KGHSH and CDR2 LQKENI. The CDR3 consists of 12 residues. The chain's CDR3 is CASSPPSETQYF. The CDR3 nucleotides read TGTGCCAGCTCACCACCGAGCGAGACCCAGTACTTC.

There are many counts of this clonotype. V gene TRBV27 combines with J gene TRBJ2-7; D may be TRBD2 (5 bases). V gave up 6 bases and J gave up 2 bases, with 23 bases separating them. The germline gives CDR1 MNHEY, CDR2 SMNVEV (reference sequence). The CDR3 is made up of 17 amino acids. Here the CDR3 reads CASSPLSAVPTPYEQYF. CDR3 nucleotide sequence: TGTGCCAGCAGCCCTCTCTCAGCGGTTCCTACCCCCTACGAGCAGTACTTC.

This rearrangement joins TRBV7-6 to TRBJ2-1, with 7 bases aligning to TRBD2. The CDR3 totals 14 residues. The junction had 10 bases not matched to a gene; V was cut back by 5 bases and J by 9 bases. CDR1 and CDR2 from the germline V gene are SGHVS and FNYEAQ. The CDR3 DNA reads TGTGCCAGCAGCCTAGAGGGGAGGGGCGGTGAGCAGTTCTTC. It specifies CASSLEGRGGEQFF.

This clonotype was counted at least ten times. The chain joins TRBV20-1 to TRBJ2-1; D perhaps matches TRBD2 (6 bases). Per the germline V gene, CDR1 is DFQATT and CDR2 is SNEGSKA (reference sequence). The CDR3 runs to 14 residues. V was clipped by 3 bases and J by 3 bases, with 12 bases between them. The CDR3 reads CSARKLASYNEQFF. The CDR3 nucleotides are TGCAGTGCTAGGAAACTAGCTAGCTACAATGAGCAGTTCTTC.

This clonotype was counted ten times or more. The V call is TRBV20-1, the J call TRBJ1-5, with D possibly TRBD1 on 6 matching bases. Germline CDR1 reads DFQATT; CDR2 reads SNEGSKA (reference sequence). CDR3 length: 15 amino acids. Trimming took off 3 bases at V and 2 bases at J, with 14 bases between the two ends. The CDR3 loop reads CSARAQGSGNQPQHF. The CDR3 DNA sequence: TGCAGTGCTAGGGCACAGGGATCCGGCAATCAGCCCCAGCATTTT.

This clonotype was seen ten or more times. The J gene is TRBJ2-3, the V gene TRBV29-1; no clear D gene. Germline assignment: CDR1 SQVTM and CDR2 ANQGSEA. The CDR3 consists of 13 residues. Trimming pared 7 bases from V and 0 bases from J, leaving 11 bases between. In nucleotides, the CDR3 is TGCAGCGGTGGAACGGACAGCACAGATACGCAGTATTTT. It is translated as CSGGTDSTDTQYF.

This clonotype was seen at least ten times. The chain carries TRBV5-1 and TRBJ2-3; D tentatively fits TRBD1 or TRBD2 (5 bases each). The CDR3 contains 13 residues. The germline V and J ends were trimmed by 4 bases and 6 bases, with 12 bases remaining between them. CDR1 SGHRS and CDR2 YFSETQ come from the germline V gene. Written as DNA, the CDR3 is TGCGCCAGCAGCACCGGGGCGCTCGATACGCAGTATTTT. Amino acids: CASSTGALDTQYF.

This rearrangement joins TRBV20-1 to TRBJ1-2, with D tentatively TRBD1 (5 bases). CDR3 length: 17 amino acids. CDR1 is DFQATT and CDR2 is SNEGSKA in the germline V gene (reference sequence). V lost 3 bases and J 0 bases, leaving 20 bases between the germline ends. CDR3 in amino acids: CSASLGGTANSNYGYTF. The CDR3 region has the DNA TGCAGTGCTAGTCTCGGGGGAACAGCCAACTCTAACTATGGCTACACCTTC.

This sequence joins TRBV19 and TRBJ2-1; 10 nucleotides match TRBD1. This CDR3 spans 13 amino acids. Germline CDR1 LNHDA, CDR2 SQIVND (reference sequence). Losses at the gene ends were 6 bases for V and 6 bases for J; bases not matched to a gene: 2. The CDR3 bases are TGTGCCAGTAGAGGGACAGGGGTCAATGAGCAGTTCTTC. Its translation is CASRGTGVNEQFF. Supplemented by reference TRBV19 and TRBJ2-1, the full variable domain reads DGGITQSPKYLFRKEGQNVTLSCEQNLNHDAMYWYRQDPGQGLRLIYYSQIVNDFQKGDIAEGYSVSREKKESFPLTVTSAQKNPTAFYLCASRGTGVNEQFFGPGTRLTVL.

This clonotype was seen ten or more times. CDR3 bases: TGCAGTGTCAAGTTCAGCGGGGGAAACAATGAGCAGTTCTTC. Encoded protein: CSVKFSGGNNEQFF. The V call is TRBV20-1, the J call TRBJ2-1; 8 positions match TRBD2. J lost 5 bases, V lost 7 bases, and 10 bases had no gene match. There are 14 residues in the CDR3. From germline, CDR1 is DFQATT and CDR2 SNEGSKA (reference sequence).

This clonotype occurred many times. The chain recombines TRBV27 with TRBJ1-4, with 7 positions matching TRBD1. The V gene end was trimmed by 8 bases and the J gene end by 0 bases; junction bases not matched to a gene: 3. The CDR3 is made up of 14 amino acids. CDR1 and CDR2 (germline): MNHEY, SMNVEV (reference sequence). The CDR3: CASGGQATNEKLFF. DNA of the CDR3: TGTGCCAGCGGTGGACAGGCAACTAATGAAAAACTGTTTTTT.

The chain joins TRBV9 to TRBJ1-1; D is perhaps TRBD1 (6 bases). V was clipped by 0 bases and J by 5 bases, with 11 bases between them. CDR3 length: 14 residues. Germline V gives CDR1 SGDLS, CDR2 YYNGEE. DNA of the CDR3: TGTGCCAGCAGCGTAGAGGGGGATGGAACTGAAGCTTTCTTT. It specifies CASSVEGDGTEAFF.

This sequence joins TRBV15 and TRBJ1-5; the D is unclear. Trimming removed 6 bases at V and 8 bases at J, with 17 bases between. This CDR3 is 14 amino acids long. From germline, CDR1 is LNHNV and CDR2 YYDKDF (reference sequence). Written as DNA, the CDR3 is TGTGCCACCAGAGACGTCAAGGCGGAGAAGCCCCAGCATTTT. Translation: CATRDVKAEKPQHF.

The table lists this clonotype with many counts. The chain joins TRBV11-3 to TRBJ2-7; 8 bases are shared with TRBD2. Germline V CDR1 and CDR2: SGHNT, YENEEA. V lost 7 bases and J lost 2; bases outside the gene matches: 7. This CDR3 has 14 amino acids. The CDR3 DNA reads TGTGCCAGCACCCAGGCTAGCGGGCCCTACGAGCAGTACTTC. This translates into CASTQASGPYEQYF.

This CDR3 reads CSVGAGGATDTQYF. The CDR3 DNA follows: TGCAGCGTTGGGGCAGGGGGTGCCACAGATACGCAGTATTTT. This sequence joins TRBV29-1 and TRBJ2-3; TRBD1 aligns across 7 bases. Germline assignment: CDR1 SQVTM and CDR2 ANQGSEA. CDR3 length: 14 amino acids. Trimming cost V 4 bases and J 2 bases; bases outside gene matches: 6.

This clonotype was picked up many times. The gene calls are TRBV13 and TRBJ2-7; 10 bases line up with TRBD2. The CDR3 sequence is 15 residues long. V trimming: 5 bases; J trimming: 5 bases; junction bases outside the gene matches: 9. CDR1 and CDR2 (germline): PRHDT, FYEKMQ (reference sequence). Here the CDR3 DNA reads TGTGCCAGCAGCCCCCGGGGAGCGGGAGGGCACGAGCAGTACTTC. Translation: CASSPRGAGGHEQYF.

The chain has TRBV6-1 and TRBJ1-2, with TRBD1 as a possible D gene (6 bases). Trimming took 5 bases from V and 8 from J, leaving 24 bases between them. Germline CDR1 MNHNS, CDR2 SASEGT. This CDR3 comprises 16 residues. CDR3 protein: CASSPQGMGPKRGYTF. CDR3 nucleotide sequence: TGTGCCAGCAGTCCTCAGGGGATGGGTCCGAAGCGAGGCTACACCTTC.

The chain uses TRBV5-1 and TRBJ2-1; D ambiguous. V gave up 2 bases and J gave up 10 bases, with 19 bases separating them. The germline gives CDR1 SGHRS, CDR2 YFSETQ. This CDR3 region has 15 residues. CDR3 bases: TGCGCCAGCAGCTTATCACAGTCCCCCCCAGGAGAGCAGTTCTTC. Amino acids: CASSLSQSPPGEQFF.

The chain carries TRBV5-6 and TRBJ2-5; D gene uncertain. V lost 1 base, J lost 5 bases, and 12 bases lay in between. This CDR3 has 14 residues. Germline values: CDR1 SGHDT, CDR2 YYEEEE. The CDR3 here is CASSLLGLWETQYF. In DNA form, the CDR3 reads TGTGCCAGCAGCTTGCTTGGTCTGTGGGAGACCCAGTACTTC.